The sequence of this T cell receptor beta chain was determined in a study of blood T cell repertoires in COVID-19. Study context: Sites in the United States, Italy and Spain provided acute and convalescent COVID-19 samples.

Recruits, aged about 18 to 95 years, lived in about two dozen US areas. Participants had their cohort set by participant-reported clinical history. In the authors' methods: Amplification with reference gene primers provided the estimates of nucleated cell counts. Sequencing was performed with immunoSEQ multiplex PCR; in TCRdb, only in-frame clones are kept and a portion is missing. For V, J and clone size, that table is used; D and trimming come from the DNA. The sample has some 460,000 clones, around nine tenths seen once. CDR3 size: 15 residues. The J segment lost 4 bases and the V segment lost 5 bases, leaving 9 bases of the junction unmatched. In germline, CDR1 is SGHVS, CDR2 FQNEAQ. This clone appeared a single time.

The sequencing sample was made of PBMCs or T cells enriched from blood (not recorded which). This receptor was identified in a woman under 30 with acute COVID-19. This sequence joins TRBV7-8 and TRBJ2-7, with 9 nucleotides matching TRBD1. Written as DNA, the CDR3 is TGTGCCAGCAGCCCCGACAGGGGGAACCGGTACGAGCAGTACTTC. Its protein is CASSPDRGNRYEQYF.